The sequence of this TCR beta chain was determined in a study of cytomegalovirus exposure and HLA in healthy donors. Trimming pared 0 bases from V and 2 bases from J, leaving 13 bases between. In germline, CDR1 is KGHSH, CDR2 LQKENI. This CDR3 comprises 17 residues. This clone was found a few times. In the PCR, 60 Vbeta and 13 Jbeta primers were used. Using immunoSEQ multiplex PCR, the repertoire was profiled, and TCRdb retains in-frame clones only, with some absent. The profile shows 150,000 to 200,000 clones, roughly 76% of them singletons. Sequencing was done on a sample of PBMCs. The chain employs TRBV18 and TRBJ2-2; D may be TRBD2 (5 bases). The TCR sequence derives from a male donor in good health and CMV-seronegative. CDR3 bases: TGTGCCAGCTCACCACCGATACGGGGAAGTAACACCGGGGAGCTGTTTTTT. Translation gives CASSPPIRGSNTGELFF.